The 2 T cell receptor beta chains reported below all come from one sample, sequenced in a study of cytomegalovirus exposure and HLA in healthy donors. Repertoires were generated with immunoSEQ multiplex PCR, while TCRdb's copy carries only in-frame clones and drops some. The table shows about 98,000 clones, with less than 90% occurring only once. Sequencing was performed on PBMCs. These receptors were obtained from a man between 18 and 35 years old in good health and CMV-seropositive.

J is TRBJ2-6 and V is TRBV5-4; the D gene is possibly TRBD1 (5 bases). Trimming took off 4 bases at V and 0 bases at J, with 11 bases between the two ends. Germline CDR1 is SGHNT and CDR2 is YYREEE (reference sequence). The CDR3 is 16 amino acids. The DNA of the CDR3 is TGTGCCAGCAGCCATGACAGTACCTCTGGGGCCAACGTCCTGACTTTC. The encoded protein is CASSHDSTSGANVLTF.

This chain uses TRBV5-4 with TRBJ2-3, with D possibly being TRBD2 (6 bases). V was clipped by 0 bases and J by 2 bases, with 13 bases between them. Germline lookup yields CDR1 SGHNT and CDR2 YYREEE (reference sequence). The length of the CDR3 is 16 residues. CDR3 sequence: CASSLEGTLFTDTQYF. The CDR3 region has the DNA TGTGCCAGCAGCTTGGAAGGGACTCTGTTCACAGATACGCAGTATTTT.